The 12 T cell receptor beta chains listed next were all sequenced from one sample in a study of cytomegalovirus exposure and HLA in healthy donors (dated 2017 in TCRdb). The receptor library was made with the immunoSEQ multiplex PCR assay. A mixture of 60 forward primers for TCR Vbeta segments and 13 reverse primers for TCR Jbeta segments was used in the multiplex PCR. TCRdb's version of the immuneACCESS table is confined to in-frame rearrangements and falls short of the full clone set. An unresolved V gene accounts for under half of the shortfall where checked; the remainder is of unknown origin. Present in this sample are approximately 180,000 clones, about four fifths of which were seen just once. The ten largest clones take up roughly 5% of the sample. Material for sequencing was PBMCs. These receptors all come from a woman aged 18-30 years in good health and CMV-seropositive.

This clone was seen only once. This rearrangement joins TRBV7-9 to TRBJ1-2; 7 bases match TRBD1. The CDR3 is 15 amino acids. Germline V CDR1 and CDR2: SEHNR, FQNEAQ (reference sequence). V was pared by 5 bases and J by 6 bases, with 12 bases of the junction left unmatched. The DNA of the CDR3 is TGTGCCAGCAGCCCCCGAGGAGGACAGGTTGATGGCTACACCTTC. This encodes CASSPRGGQVDGYTF.

The CDR3 reads CASSSTDHYTDTQYF. CDR3 coding DNA: TGTGCCAGCAGCTCGACAGACCATTACACAGATACGCAGTATTTT. The chain joins TRBV5-5 to TRBJ2-3, with D possibly being TRBD1 (5 bases). The V end was cut by 3 bases, the J end by 2 bases, with 13 bases between. Germline CDR1 SGHKS, CDR2 YYEKEE (reference sequence). This CDR3 region has 15 residues. The full variable domain, in which reference TRBV5-5 and TRBJ2-3 provide the parts outside the CDR3, is DAGVTQSPTHLIKTRGQQVTLRCSPISGHKSVSWYQQVLGQGPQFIFQYYEKEERGRGNFPDRFSARQFPNYSSELNVNALLLGDSALYLCASSSTDHYTDTQYFGPGTRLTVL.

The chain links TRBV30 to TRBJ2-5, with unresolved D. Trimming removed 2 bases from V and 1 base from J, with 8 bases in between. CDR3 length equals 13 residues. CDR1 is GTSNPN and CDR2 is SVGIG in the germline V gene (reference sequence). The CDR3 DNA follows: TGTGCCTGGAGTTCACAGATCCAAGAGACCCAGTACTTC. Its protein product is CAWSSQIQETQYF.

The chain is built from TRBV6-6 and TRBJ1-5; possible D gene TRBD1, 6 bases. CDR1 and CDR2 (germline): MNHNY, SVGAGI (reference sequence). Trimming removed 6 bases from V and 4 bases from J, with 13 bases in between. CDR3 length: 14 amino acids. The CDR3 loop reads CASRIQTGNQPQHF. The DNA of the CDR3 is TGTGCCAGCAGGATCCAGACAGGAAATCAGCCCCAGCATTTT.

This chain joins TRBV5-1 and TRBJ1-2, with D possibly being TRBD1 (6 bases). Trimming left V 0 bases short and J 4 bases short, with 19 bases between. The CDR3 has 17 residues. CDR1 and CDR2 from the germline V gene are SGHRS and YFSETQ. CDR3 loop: CASSLAGSSRGGYGYTF. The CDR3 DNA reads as TGCGCCAGCAGCTTGGCAGGGTCGTCCCGAGGGGGCTATGGCTACACCTTC.

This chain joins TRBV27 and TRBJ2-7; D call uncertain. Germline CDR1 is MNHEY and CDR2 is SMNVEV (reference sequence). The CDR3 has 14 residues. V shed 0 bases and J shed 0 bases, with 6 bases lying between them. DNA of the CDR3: TGTGCCAGCAGTTTATCCTCCTACTCCTACGAGCAGTACTTC. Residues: CASSLSSYSYEQYF.

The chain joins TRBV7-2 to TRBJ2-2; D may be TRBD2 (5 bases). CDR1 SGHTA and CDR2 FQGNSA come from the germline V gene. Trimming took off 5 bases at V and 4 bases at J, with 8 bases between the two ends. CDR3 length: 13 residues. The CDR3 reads CASSPRGTGELFF. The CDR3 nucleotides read TGTGCCAGCAGCCCCCGGGGCACCGGGGAGCTGTTTTTT. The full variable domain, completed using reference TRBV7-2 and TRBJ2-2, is GAGVSQSPSNKVTEKGKDVELRCDPISGHTALYWYRQSLGQGLEFLIYFQGNSAPDKSGLPSDRFSAERTGGSVSTLTIQRTQQEDSAVYLCASSPRGTGELFFGEGSRLTVL.

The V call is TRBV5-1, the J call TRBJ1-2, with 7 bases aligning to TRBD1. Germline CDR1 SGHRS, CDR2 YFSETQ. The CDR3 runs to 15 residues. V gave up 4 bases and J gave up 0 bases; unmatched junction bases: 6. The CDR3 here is CASSLDREPNYGYTF. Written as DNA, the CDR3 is TGCGCCAGCAGCCTAGACAGGGAACCTAACTATGGCTACACCTTC.

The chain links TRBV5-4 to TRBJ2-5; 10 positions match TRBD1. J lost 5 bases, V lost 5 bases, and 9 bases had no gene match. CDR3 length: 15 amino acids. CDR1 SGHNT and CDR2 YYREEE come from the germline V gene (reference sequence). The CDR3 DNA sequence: TGTGCCAGCAGAGGGACAGGGGCCTCCCGGGAGACCCAGTACTTC. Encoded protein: CASRGTGASRETQYF.

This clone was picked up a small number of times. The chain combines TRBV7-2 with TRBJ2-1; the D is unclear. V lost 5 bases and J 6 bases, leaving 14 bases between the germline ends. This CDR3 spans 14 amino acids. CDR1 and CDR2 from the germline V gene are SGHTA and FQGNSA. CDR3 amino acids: CASSPVTSGNEQFF. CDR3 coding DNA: TGTGCCAGCAGCCCAGTAACGTCGGGCAATGAGCAGTTCTTC.

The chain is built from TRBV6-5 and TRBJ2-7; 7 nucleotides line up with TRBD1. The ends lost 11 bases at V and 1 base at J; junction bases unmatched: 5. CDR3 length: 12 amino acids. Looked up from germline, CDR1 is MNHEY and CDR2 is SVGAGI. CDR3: CAAQGDSYEQYF. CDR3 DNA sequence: TGTGCCGCCCAGGGGGATTCCTACGAGCAGTACTTC.

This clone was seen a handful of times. The CDR3 DNA reads TGTGCCAGCAGTATACAGGGTGTAAAGGAAAAACTGTTTTTT. This translates into CASSIQGVKEKLFF. The rearrangement joins TRBV6-5 to TRBJ1-4, with TRBD1 as a possible D gene (6 bases). CDR1 is MNHEY and CDR2 is SVGAGI in the germline V gene. V was shortened by 5 bases and J by 8 bases, with 15 bases between the two germline ends. This CDR3 is built from 14 residues.